Below are 7 T cell receptor beta chains sequenced from a single sample in a study of graft-versus-host responses after intestinal transplantation. No cognate antigen is known for these TCRs. Assay used: immunoSEQ multiplex PCR; TCRdb lists only in-frame clones, some missing. The data contain fewer than 110,000 clones, approximately 86% of them singletons. The specimen comprised unstimulated CD4+ T cells sorted from spleen or lymph node cells, sampled before transplant. The receptors derive from a human donor who was the organ donor for an intestinal transplant.

This clone is a singleton in its sample. The V gene is TRBV5-6, the J gene TRBJ1-2; D uncertain. Trimming shortened V by 3 bases and J by 0 bases, and 9 bases separated the two germline ends. This CDR3 contains 14 residues. CDR1 and CDR2 from the germline V gene are SGHDT and YYEEEE. The CDR3 region has the DNA TGTGCCAGCAGCTGGGGAGGGACTAACTATGGCTACACCTTC. Amino acids: CASSWGGTNYGYTF.

The rearrangement uses TRBV9 and TRBJ1-6, with TRBD1 identical over 7 bases. V was pared by 3 bases and J by 10 bases, with 16 bases of the junction left unmatched. The germline gives CDR1 SGDLS, CDR2 YYNGEE. The CDR3 sequence is 17 residues long. CDR3: CASSEGVRGKWDSPLHF. The DNA for the CDR3 is TGTGCCAGCAGCGAAGGAGTCAGGGGGAAGTGGGACTCACCCCTCCACTTT.

This clone was counted a few times. The sample carries other DNA sequences with the same CDR3. The chain uses TRBV5-5 and TRBJ1-5; 7 bases are a match to TRBD1. This CDR3 has 16 residues. Germline CDR1 reads SGHKS; CDR2 reads YYEKEE (reference sequence). The V gene end was trimmed by 0 bases and the J gene end by 3 bases; junction bases not matched to a gene: 6. The CDR3 sequence: CASSLDGQGVNQPQHF. DNA for the CDR3: TGTGCCAGCAGCTTGGATGGGCAGGGGGTCAATCAGCCCCAGCATTTT.

The chain is built from TRBV4-1 and TRBJ1-3; possibly TRBD1 for D (5 bases). The ends were cut back, 0 bases at V and 2 bases at J, with 11 bases in the middle. The CDR3 extends over 16 amino acids. Per the germline V gene, CDR1 is MGHRA and CDR2 is YSYEKL. As DNA, the CDR3 is TGCGCCAGCAGCCAAGACCCCTCAGGGACTGGAAACACCATATATTTT. Its protein product is CASSQDPSGTGNTIYF.

Remarks on this clone: Other DNA sequences of this sample code for an identical CDR3. The chain's CDR3 is CASSRTDQETQYF. The CDR3 nucleotides read TGTGCCAGCAGTCGGACAGACCAAGAGACCCAGTACTTC. The rearrangement uses TRBV6-1 and TRBJ2-5, with a possible D match to TRBD1 (6 bases). The germline gives CDR1 MNHNS, CDR2 SASEGT. Trimming cost V 5 bases and J 0 bases, with 7 bases left between them. The CDR3 sequence is 13 residues long.

V and J are TRBV7-9 and TRBJ1-4; 9 nucleotides line up with TRBD1. CDR1 and CDR2 from the germline V gene are SEHNR and FQNEAQ (reference sequence). This CDR3 is built from 15 residues. Trimming took 6 bases from V and 5 from J; bases not matched to a gene: 7. The CDR3 nucleotides are TGTGCCAGCAGAGCCACAGGGGGCGGGAATGAAAAACTGTTTTTT. Its translation: CASRATGGGNEKLFF.

This clone was seen a single time. The CDR3 DNA reads TGTGCCTGGGGACAGGGCCAAGGCTACACCTTC. Translation gives CAWGQGQGYTF. This chain links TRBV30 with TRBJ1-2, with 8 bases aligning to TRBD1. Germline V gene data show CDR1 as GTSNPN and CDR2 as SVGIG (reference sequence). CDR3 length: 11 residues. V lost 5 bases to trimming and J lost 8 bases; unmatched junction nucleotides: 4.